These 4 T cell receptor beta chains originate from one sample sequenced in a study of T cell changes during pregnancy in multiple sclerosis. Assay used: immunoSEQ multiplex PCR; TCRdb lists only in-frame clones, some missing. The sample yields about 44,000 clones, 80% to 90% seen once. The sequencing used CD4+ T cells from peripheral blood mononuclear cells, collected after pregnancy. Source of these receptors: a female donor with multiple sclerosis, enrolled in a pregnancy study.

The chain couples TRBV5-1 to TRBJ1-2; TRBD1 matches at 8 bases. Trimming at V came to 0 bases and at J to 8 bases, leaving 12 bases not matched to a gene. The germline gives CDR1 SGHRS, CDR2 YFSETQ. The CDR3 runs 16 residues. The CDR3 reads CASSLESGGIFGGYTF. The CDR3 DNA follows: TGCGCCAGCAGCTTGGAGTCAGGGGGCATCTTCGGGGGCTACACCTTC.

Here the CDR3 DNA reads TGTGCCAGCAGCTTCGGGACAGCCACTAACTATGGCTACACCTTC. It specifies CASSFGTATNYGYTF. The rearrangement links TRBV7-9 to TRBJ1-2; the match to TRBD1 covers 7 bases. The germline gives CDR1 SEHNR, CDR2 FQNEAQ (reference sequence). Trimming removed 3 bases from V and 0 bases from J; junction bases left unmatched: 4. This CDR3 spans 15 amino acids. Full variable domain (missing parts from reference TRBV7-9 and TRBJ1-2): DTGVSQNPRHKITKRGQNVTFRCDPISEHNRLYWYRQTLGQGPEFLTYFQNEAQLEKSRLLSDRFSAERPKGSFSTLEIQRTEQGDSAMYLCASSFGTATNYGYTFGSGTRLTVV.

The chain's CDR3 is CASSPGLAGTTDTQYF. The CDR3 DNA reads TGTGCCAGCAGCCCCGGACTAGCGGGGACCACAGATACGCAGTATTTT. The rearrangement links TRBV28 to TRBJ2-3; 12 bases map to TRBD2. The V segment lost 6 bases and the J segment 2 bases; nucleotides outside the gene matches: 6. The CDR3 runs 16 residues. Germline V gene data show CDR1 as MDHEN and CDR2 as SYDVKM.

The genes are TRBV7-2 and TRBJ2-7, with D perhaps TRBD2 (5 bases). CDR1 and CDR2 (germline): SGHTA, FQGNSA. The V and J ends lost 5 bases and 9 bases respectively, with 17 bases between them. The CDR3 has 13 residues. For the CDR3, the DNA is TGTGCCAGCAGCACGACAACTCTAGCTCCGCAGTACTTC. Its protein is CASSTTTLAPQYF.